Each of the 31 T cell receptor beta chains below was sequenced from the same sample in a study of blood T cell repertoires in COVID-19. This table comes from immunoSEQ multiplex PCR, and its TCRdb copy is limited to in-frame clones, with some not included. Of roughly 420,000 clones in the sample, around nine tenths were seen once. The specimen sequenced was PBMCs or T cells enriched from blood (not recorded which). The receptors were gathered from a young woman with acute COVID-19.

This chain links TRBV5-1 with TRBJ1-5; 7 nucleotides align to TRBD1. J lost 6 bases, V lost 0 bases, and 6 bases had no gene match. The CDR3 totals 15 residues. Germline V gene data show CDR1 as SGHRS and CDR2 as YFSETQ. CDR3 nucleotide sequence: TGCGCCAGCAGCTTGGAAGGGGGCGGAAGTCAGCCCCAGCATTTT. Amino acids: CASSLEGGGSQPQHF.

This chain uses TRBV4-3 with TRBJ1-6; D is unresolved. Germline V CDR1 and CDR2: LGHNA, YSLEER. The CDR3 totals 13 residues. Between the trimmed V and J ends, which lost 5 bases and 8 bases, there was a span of 10 bases. In DNA, the CDR3 is TGCGCCAGCAGCTACAATACCGATTCACCCCTCCACTTT. Its protein product is CASSYNTDSPLHF.

This rearrangement joins TRBV18 to TRBJ1-4; a weak D match, TRBD1 (5 bases). Germline values: CDR1 KGHSH, CDR2 LQKENI. V shed 2 bases and J shed 5 bases, with 15 bases lying between them. The CDR3 is 16 amino acids. CDR3 coding DNA: TGTGCCAGCTCACCAGAAACATGGGGGGGAAATGAAAAACTGTTTTTT. Translated, it gives CASSPETWGGNEKLFF. The variable domain in full, completed from reference TRBV18 and TRBJ1-4, reads NAGVMQNPRHLVRRRGQEARLRCSPMKGHSHVYWYRQLPEEGLKFMVYLQKENIIDESGMPKERFSAEFPKEGPSILRIQQVVRGDSAAYFCASSPETWGGNEKLFFGSGTQLSVL.

This clone appeared a single time. CDR3 coding DNA: TGTGCCACCAGCACGTCAGGGGGAGGTGGTGAAAAACTGTTTTTT. Its protein product is CATSTSGGGGEKLFF. The gene calls are TRBV15 and TRBJ1-4; 7 nucleotides align to TRBD1. Germline V gives CDR1 LNHNV, CDR2 YYDKDF (reference sequence). The length of the CDR3 is 15 residues. J was trimmed by 7 bases and V by 4 bases; bases with no gene match: 9.

This chain connects TRBV19 to TRBJ1-2, with TRBD1 as a possible D gene (6 bases). The germline V gene encodes CDR1 LNHDA and CDR2 SQIVND (reference sequence). V lost 7 bases to trimming and J lost 0 bases, with 12 bases between them. The CDR3 runs to 14 residues. Here the CDR3 reads CASILSGANYGYTF. DNA for the CDR3: TGTGCCAGTATCCTTTCAGGGGCTAACTATGGCTACACCTTC.

V and J are TRBV19 and TRBJ1-1; unclear D gene. V was pared by 5 bases and J by 4 bases, with 11 bases between. Germline V gene lookup returns CDR1 LNHDA and CDR2 SQIVND (reference sequence). The CDR3 length is 13 residues. In DNA, the CDR3 is TGTGCCAGTAGTCCCCGGGAGGGCACTGAAGCTTTCTTT. Its translation is CASSPREGTEAFF.

The genes are TRBV11-3 and TRBJ2-7; D perhaps matches TRBD1 (6 bases). V shed 3 bases and J shed 5 bases, with 14 bases lying between them. The CDR3 has 14 amino acids. Germline lookup yields CDR1 SGHNT and CDR2 YENEEA. The CDR3: CASSLGQGIDEQYF. Here the CDR3 DNA reads TGTGCCAGCAGCTTGGGCCAGGGGATCGACGAGCAGTACTTC.

This clone has just one count. The chain uses TRBV10-3 and TRBJ2-2, with no clear D. The CDR3 loop spans 13 amino acids. Germline lookup yields CDR1 ENHRY and CDR2 SYGVKD. Trimming pared 6 bases from V and 3 bases from J, leaving 8 bases between. This CDR3 reads CAISPRDTGELFF. CDR3 bases: TGTGCCATCAGCCCCCGGGACACCGGGGAGCTGTTTTTT.

This chain joins TRBV5-1 and TRBJ1-6; TRBD1 matches at 9 bases. Germline CDR1 reads SGHRS; CDR2 reads YFSETQ. V gave up 4 bases and J gave up 8 bases; unmatched junction bases: 7. There are 15 residues in the CDR3. The CDR3 DNA follows: TGCGCCAGCAGCCCGGTTCGGACAGGGGATTCACCCCTCCACTTT. The encoded protein is CASSPVRTGDSPLHF.

This chain joins TRBV13 and TRBJ2-2, with TRBD1 matching 11 bases. CDR3 length: 16 amino acids. After removal of 0 bases from V and 5 bases from J, the junction contained 2 bases not matched to a gene. The V gene's germline CDR1 is PRHDT and CDR2 FYEKMQ (reference sequence). CDR3 sequence (DNA): TGTGCCAGCAGCTTAGGGGACAGGGGGCGTACCGGGGAGCTGTTTTTT. Protein product: CASSLGDRGRTGELFF.

The chain links TRBV7-3 to TRBJ2-2; D is ambiguous. The CDR3 is 12 amino acids. Germline assignment: CDR1 SGHTA and CDR2 FQGTGA. V lost 4 bases to trimming and J lost 6 bases, with 6 bases between them. DNA for the CDR3: TGTGCCAGCAGCTCAACCGCCGGGGAGCTGTTTTTT. It translates to CASSSTAGELFF.

This chain uses TRBV5-1 with TRBJ2-7; 8 nucleotides align to TRBD1. CDR1 and CDR2 (germline): SGHRS, YFSETQ. The CDR3 has 15 amino acids. Trimming at V came to 4 bases and at J to 5 bases, leaving 11 bases not matched to a gene. The CDR3 sequence is CASSLRTGIIDEQYF. The CDR3 DNA reads TGCGCCAGCAGCCTCCGGACAGGGATAATCGACGAGCAGTACTTC.

This clone was seen a handful of times. This chain connects TRBV7-3 to TRBJ2-3; TRBD2 aligns across 9 bases. After removal of 3 bases from V and 4 bases from J, the junction contained 2 bases not matched to a gene. The length of the CDR3 is 14 residues. Germline V gives CDR1 SGHTA, CDR2 FQGTGA. The CDR3 loop is CASSLGLAPDTQYF. CDR3 bases: TGTGCCAGCAGCTTGGGACTAGCTCCAGATACGCAGTATTTT.

The chain recombines TRBV29-1 with TRBJ2-7, with TRBD1 matching 7 bases. The length of the CDR3 is 13 residues. Germline assignment: CDR1 SQVTM and CDR2 ANQGSEA. The V segment lost 7 bases and the J segment 1 base; nucleotides outside the gene matches: 7. The CDR3 is CSGRDRDSYEQYF. The CDR3 bases are TGCAGCGGAAGAGACAGGGATTCCTACGAGCAGTACTTC.

This chain joins TRBV24-1 and TRBJ1-4; maybe TRBD1 (6 bases). Germline values: CDR1 KGHDR, CDR2 SFDVKD. Trimming removed 0 bases from V and 4 bases from J, with 14 bases in between. The CDR3 is 17 amino acids. The CDR3 coding sequence is TGTGCCACCAGTGATTTGGGGGACACTTCTAGTAATGAAAAACTGTTTTTT. It encodes CATSDLGDTSSNEKLFF.

V and J are TRBV5-6 and TRBJ2-5, with D possibly being TRBD1 (5 bases). The CDR3 loop spans 13 amino acids. CDR1 and CDR2 from the germline V gene are SGHDT and YYEEEE. V was pared by 1 base and J by 4 bases, with 8 bases between. The CDR3 protein is CASSLTTGETQYF. CDR3 in DNA: TGTGCCAGCAGCTTGACAACAGGAGAGACCCAGTACTTC.

CDR3 loop: CAPFGGGPGDEQFF. The CDR3 nucleotides are TGTGCCCCCTTCGGGGGGGGACCAGGCGATGAGCAGTTCTTC. The chain has TRBV9 and TRBJ2-1; the match to TRBD2 covers 8 bases. The J segment lost 8 bases and the V segment lost 10 bases, leaving 14 bases of the junction unmatched. There are 14 residues in the CDR3. Germline V gene sequence: CDR1 SGDLS, CDR2 YYNGEE.

V gene TRBV2 combines with J gene TRBJ1-5; perhaps TRBD1 as D (5 bases). The CDR3 has 16 residues. Trimming took 7 bases from V and 4 from J, leaving 20 bases between them. Germline V gives CDR1 SNHLY, CDR2 FYNNEI. The CDR3 nucleotides read TGTGCCAGCACTCCCCCGGGCGGAACAGGAAATCAGCCCCAGCATTTT. Translation gives CASTPPGGTGNQPQHF. Full variable domain (remainder filled in from reference TRBV2 and TRBJ1-5): EPEVTQTPSHQVTQMGQEVILRCVPISNHLYFYWYRQILGQKVEFLVSFYNNEISEKSEIFDDQFSVERPDGSNFTLKIRSTKLEDSAMYFCASTPPGGTGNQPQHFGDGTRLSIL.

J is TRBJ1-6 and V is TRBV3-1 (or the pseudogene TRBV3-2); TRBD1 aligns across 9 bases. V shed 4 bases and J 8 bases; nucleotides not matched to a gene: 9. This CDR3 is 16 amino acids long. From germline, CDR1 is LGHDT and CDR2 YNNKEL (reference sequence). The CDR3 here is CASSLTGQGRDSPLHF. In DNA, the CDR3 is TGTGCCAGCAGCCTGACCGGACAGGGGCGTGATTCACCCCTCCACTTT.

The chain uses TRBV19 and TRBJ2-2, with TRBD1 identical over 9 bases. V trimming: 6 bases; J trimming: 5 bases; junction bases outside the gene matches: 7. Germline V lookup: CDR1 LNHDA, CDR2 SQIVND (reference sequence). The CDR3 is 15 amino acids. The CDR3 DNA reads TGTGCCAGTAGGGGACAGGGCTTGAGGACCGGGGAGCTGTTTTTT. Protein product: CASRGQGLRTGELFF.

The V gene is TRBV30, the J gene TRBJ2-7; 7 bases agree with TRBD1. The junction had 3 bases not matched to a gene; V was cut back by 4 bases and J by 3 bases. Germline V gives CDR1 GTSNPN, CDR2 SVGIG (reference sequence). The CDR3 is 12 residues long. The CDR3 protein is CAWTRDSYEQYF. The CDR3 region has the DNA TGTGCCTGGACCCGGGACAGCTACGAGCAGTACTTC.

The chain is built from TRBV3-1 (or the pseudogene TRBV3-2) and TRBJ1-4; D uncertain. The germline CDR1 and CDR2 sequences are LGHDT and YNNKEL (reference sequence). V was clipped by 0 bases and J by 3 bases, with 11 bases between them. CDR3 length: 16 amino acids. The CDR3 DNA follows: TGTGCCAGCAGCCAAGACGTGAAGAGCTCTAATGAAAAACTGTTTTTT. It translates to CASSQDVKSSNEKLFF.

V usage is TRBV18 and J usage is TRBJ1-3; D gene uncertain. Trimming shortened V by 3 bases and J by 4 bases, and 13 bases separated the two germline ends. The CDR3 consists of 15 residues. Germline V gives CDR1 KGHSH, CDR2 LQKENI. CDR3 region: CASSPQGGLGNTIYF. DNA of the CDR3: TGTGCCAGCTCACCCCAAGGAGGGCTCGGAAACACCATATATTTT.

The genes are TRBV24-1 and TRBJ2-4; weak D call: TRBD1 (6 bases). This CDR3 has 15 residues. Trimming removed 9 bases at V and 3 bases at J, with 17 bases between. Germline CDR1 KGHDR, CDR2 SFDVKD. CDR3 coding DNA: TGTGCCACCCAGGACAGCCATGAGGACAAAAACATTCAGTACTTC. Translated: CATQDSHEDKNIQYF.

The chain carries TRBV27 and TRBJ1-5; D gene uncertain. Per the germline V gene, CDR1 is MNHEY and CDR2 is SMNVEV (reference sequence). Trimming left V 1 base short and J 3 bases short, with 10 bases between. This CDR3 has 15 residues. Here the CDR3 reads CASSLYSGDNQPQHF. In DNA form, the CDR3 reads TGTGCCAGCAGTTTATATTCGGGAGACAATCAGCCCCAGCATTTT.

The chain links TRBV5-1 to TRBJ1-4; D call uncertain. CDR3 length equals 14 residues. The V end was cut by 5 bases, the J end by 6 bases, with 14 bases between. CDR1 is SGHRS, CDR2 YFSETQ, per germline. CDR3 coding DNA: TGCGCCAGCAGGTCCGGGGTTGGGGATGAAAAACTGTTTTTT. Its translation is CASRSGVGDEKLFF.

The sample holds one count of this clone. The genes are TRBV5-6 and TRBJ1-2; the D is unclear. V lost 3 bases and J lost 4, with 7 bases in between. The CDR3 contains 12 residues. Germline CDR1 reads SGHDT; CDR2 reads YYEEEE. The CDR3 reads CASSSGFYGYTF. The CDR3 DNA reads as TGTGCCAGCAGCTCGGGGTTCTATGGCTACACCTTC.

J is TRBJ1-2 and V is TRBV29-1; 8 nucleotides agree with TRBD1. The V segment lost 5 bases and the J segment 6 bases; nucleotides outside the gene matches: 14. Germline V gene sequence: CDR1 SQVTM, CDR2 ANQGSEA. The CDR3 is 15 amino acids. DNA of the CDR3: TGCAGCGTTTCTTGGACAGGGCGGATGGGGGATGGCTACACCTTC. This translates into CSVSWTGRMGDGYTF.

CDR3 nucleotides: TGTGCCAGCAGTCGAACAGGGGTGAGGCAGCCCCAGCATTTT. This sequence encodes CASSRTGVRQPQHF. The V call is TRBV6-5, the J call TRBJ1-5, with 7 bases fitting TRBD1. The V gene's germline CDR1 is MNHEY and CDR2 SVGAGI. With V trimmed by 5 bases and J by 7 bases, 8 bases remained unmatched. The length of the CDR3 is 14 residues.

The rearrangement uses TRBV9 and TRBJ1-5, with D perhaps matching TRBD1 (5 bases). From germline, CDR1 is SGDLS and CDR2 YYNGEE. The CDR3 totals 15 residues. Trimming took 1 base from V and 1 from J, leaving 9 bases between them. The CDR3 sequence: CASSVSGSSNQPQHF. The CDR3 bases are TGTGCCAGCAGCGTATCAGGGTCGAGCAATCAGCCCCAGCATTTT.

This clone was recorded a few times. The chain has TRBV29-1 and TRBJ1-6; TRBD1 aligns across 9 bases. This CDR3 has 14 amino acids. From germline, CDR1 is SQVTM and CDR2 ANQGSEA. The trim removed 5 bases at V and 10 bases at J, leaving 9 bases unmatched. The CDR3 sequence is CSVRDRDARSPLHF. CDR3 nucleotide sequence: TGCAGCGTTAGGGACAGGGACGCCCGATCACCCCTCCACTTT.